Only one count was recorded for the clone carrying this TCR beta chain. Antigen specificity is unknown. The data belong to a study of cytomegalovirus exposure and HLA in healthy donors. Notes on the study in general: Most subjects had HLA-A and HLA-B alleles reportedly predicted accurately by TCR beta sequences. Researchers left out some V segments, among them TRBV6-2 and TRBV6-3, as indistinguishable. Across all donors, roughly uniform sequencing depth was an assumption of the presence/absence analyses.

Germline V gives CDR1 SGHTA, CDR2 FQGNSA. V dropped 0 bases and J dropped 7; count of bases not matched to a gene: 7. The CDR3 contains 18 residues. Use of 60 Vbeta and 13 Jbeta primers characterized the PCR. TCRdb's copy holds only in-frame clones and misses some; the assay was immunoSEQ multiplex PCR. Of over 65,000 clones listed, approximately 72% were seen once; the top ten hold about 7.4%. The sample taken for sequencing was PBMCs. This chain connects TRBV7-2 to TRBJ2-2; 14 bases agree with TRBD2. The clonotype comes from a woman aged 25 to 39 in good health and CMV-seropositive. In nucleotides, the CDR3 is TGTGCCAGCAGCTTAGCTGGACTAGCGGGAGGATGGGGCGGGGAGCTGTTTTTT. As protein: CASSLAGLAGGWGGELFF.